Described below is a single T cell receptor beta chain sequence and its context. This clone appeared once. Its cognate antigen has yet to be identified. No clone much larger than this one lies a single base away; base qualities are absent. These data originate in a study of T cell responses to AZD1222 COVID-19 vaccine listed by TCRdb under 2021. In the study overall: A total of approximately 250 trial participants underwent TCR sequencing, of whom 207 had received two doses of AZD1222 and some 25 had received two doses of the MenACWY control vaccine. Trial participants were enrolled into age subgroups of 18-55, 56-69 and 70-plus years, which contained roughly 140, 27 and 60 TCR-sequenced participants, respectively.

Broad study findings and their caveats: Only a handful of AZD1222 recipients were SARS-CoV-2 seropositive at baseline, limiting conclusions about previously exposed vaccinees. The 56-69-year group was small, and its depth increase did not reach significance, likely because of low power. Participants were mostly white British, with more females than males. The authors suggested clonal diversity may have been underestimated. Spike-specific TCR breadth and depth rose significantly after two AZD1222 doses compared with day 0 and with MenACWY recipients. No day 14 peak-response samples were available, so repertoires were characterized only after the peak T cell response. The whole spike protein was spanned by vaccine-associated CD4 TCRs, and dominant responses were seen in regions 160-218 and 743-854. Reportedly, close to half of the unique spike-specific TCRs recognized epitopes lying outside the regions that are mutated in the B.1.351 and B.1.1.7 variants.

This specimen's time point label, per the study, means: baseline before first vaccination. The sample's treatment or condition label, in plain terms: meningococcal conjugate vaccine given as trial control. The vaccinee samples were drawn from two UK trials, COV001 and COV002, one of which was a single-blind randomized controlled phase 2/3 trial testing AZD1222 (ChAdOx1 nCoV-19) in healthy adults. For TCRbeta chain sequencing, PBMC samples from trial participants were taken at day 0 and at day 28 after the second dose. The CDR3 regions of human TCRbeta chains were analyzed by immunosequencing. The original pipeline was this. Repertoire TCRs were checked for matches against a reference library of SARS-CoV-2-specific TCRs that had been generated using the MIRA antigen-specificity platform. Breadth was defined as the fraction of unique TCRs that were SARS-CoV-2-associated. Depth was defined as the fraction of total T cells that were SARS-CoV-2-associated. Each spike-specific TCR was assigned to its reactive spike region and to a CD4 or CD8 class using the MIRA data. Log10-transformed breadth and depth values were compared by one-way ANOVA with Sidak's multiple comparisons tests. TCRdb's version of the immuneACCESS table is confined to in-frame rearrangements and falls short of the full clone set. An unresolved V gene accounts for under half of the shortfall where checked; the remainder is of unknown origin. The V and J calls and the clone size are those of that table, but D and trimming were determined from the DNA. This sample is represented by 150,000 to 200,000 clones; about nine tenths of them were singletons. The ten largest clones capture 2.5% to 3% of the sample.

Trimming takes 6 bases from V and 6 bases from J, and the germline ends sit 9 bases apart. Taken from the germline V gene, the CDR1 and CDR2 loops are MDHEN and SYDVKM. The CDR3 starts with the cysteine, ends with the phenylalanine, and has 13 residues. The read is trimmed to its CDR3 DNA, 39 bases read in frame from base 1. The sequences come from peripheral blood, collected on day 0 of MenACWY control vaccination. The sequence was collected from an adult in good health. The chain uses TRBV28 and TRBJ1-6; TRBD1 is a weak D gene call, 5 bases matching. Here is the DNA: TGTGCCAGCAGGCGACAGATTAATTCACCCCTCCACTTT. It specifies CASRRQINSPLHF.